The entry below gives a single TCR beta chain sequence along with its context. What it recognizes is unknown. This entry comes from a study of beta chain features in type 1 diabetes. General study results and limits: Among type 1 diabetes patients, VDJ junctions had fewer insertions and more deletions.

As every portion of the isolated RNA was reverse transcribed, the sequencing read expressed TCRB transcripts. Libraries were prepared by immunoSEQ multiplex PCR; TCRdb keeps only in-frame clonotypes and omits some of them. The sample has under 450,000 clones; approximately 13% are singletons. V shed 5 bases and J shed 2 bases, with 15 bases lying between them. Germline V gene sequence: CDR1 SEHNR, CDR2 FQNEAQ (reference sequence). This CDR3 comprises 15 residues. The chain combines TRBV7-9 with TRBJ2-5; a possible D gene is TRBD2 (5 bases). The sample taken for sequencing was naive CD4+ T cells from blood. The receptor's source is a man younger than 45 in good health. The CDR3 sequence: CASSRSGVRQETQYF. The CDR3 DNA reads as TGTGCCAGCAGCCGGAGCGGCGTCAGACAAGAGACCCAGTACTTC.